Each of the 13 T cell receptor beta chains below was sequenced from the same sample in a study of sequential checkpoint blockade in melanoma. Regarding treatment: randomized to nivolumab then ipilimumab (arm A) or the reverse (arm B). TCRdb's copy holds only in-frame clones and misses some; the assay was immunoSEQ multiplex PCR. The sample carries 2,500 to 3,500 clones, roughly 50% recorded once. Specimen: CD8+ T cells sorted from blood (inferred from file names), collected from a patient given nivolumab and ipilimumab in sequence. Receptor source: a human donor with melanoma.

This chain connects TRBV15 to TRBJ1-4; D not resolved. This CDR3 is built from 12 residues. V lost 0 bases and J lost 10, with 6 bases in between. Per germline, CDR1 LNHNV and CDR2 YYDKDF (reference sequence). Here the CDR3 reads CATSRDRGKLFF. The DNA of the CDR3 is TGTGCCACCAGCAGAGATCGGGGAAAACTGTTTTTT.

The chain has TRBV29-1 and TRBJ2-1; 7 positions agree with TRBD1. This CDR3 region has 13 residues. Germline-derived CDR1 and CDR2 are SQVTM and ANQGSEA. Losses at the gene ends were 5 bases for V and 6 bases for J; bases not matched to a gene: 7. The CDR3 here is CSVPRDRRNEQFF. The CDR3 DNA is TGCAGCGTTCCCCGGGACAGACGCAATGAGCAGTTCTTC.

This chain joins TRBV7-8 and TRBJ2-5, with D perhaps TRBD1 (5 bases). The end of the DNA fits TRBJ2-7 better, so the J call may be wrong. From germline, CDR1 is SGHVS and CDR2 FQNEAQ. The CDR3 totals 16 residues. CDR3 protein: CASSSVTQGSSYEQYF. Written as DNA, the CDR3 is TGTGCCAGCAGCTCTGTCACTCAGGGTAGCTCCTACGAGCAGTACTTC.

The V and J genes are TRBV2 and TRBJ2-7, with 16 nucleotides matching TRBD2. Germline V gene sequence: CDR1 SNHLY, CDR2 FYNNEI. Unmatched junction bases numbered 7, after V lost 1 base and J lost 4 bases. This CDR3 comprises 18 residues. CDR3 protein: CASSEVGTSGGADYEQYF. The DNA of the CDR3 is TGTGCCAGCAGTGAAGTAGGGACTAGCGGGGGGGCCGATTACGAGCAGTACTTC.

This clone turned up a few times. It differs at one base from a far larger clone, so likely a read error. The chain uses TRBV5-4 and TRBJ2-7, with D perhaps TRBD1 (6 bases). Trimming took off 1 base at V and 2 bases at J, with 10 bases between the two ends. Germline lookup yields CDR1 SGHNT and CDR2 YYREEE (reference sequence). This CDR3 has 14 residues. The CDR3 DNA follows: TGTGCCAGCAGCTTGTTTCAGGGGCCCTACGAGCAGTACTTC. Protein product: CASSLFQGPYEQYF.

The V call is TRBV2, the J call TRBJ2-5, with D tentatively TRBD2 (6 bases). From germline, CDR1 is SNHLY and CDR2 FYNNEI. Deletions cut 1 base from V and 1 base from J, with 10 bases between. The length of the CDR3 is 15 residues. The CDR3 region is CASSEVAETQETQYF. CDR3 nucleotides: TGTGCCAGCAGTGAAGTAGCGGAAACCCAAGAGACCCAGTACTTC.

The CDR3 DNA reads as TGTGCCAGCAGCTTGAGCAAGGACAACCTTTGGGCAGAGACCCAGTACTTC. Its translation: CASSLSKDNLWAETQYF. The gene calls are TRBV5-6 and TRBJ2-5, with D perhaps matching TRBD1 (5 bases). The germline V and J ends were trimmed by 1 base and 4 bases, with 20 bases remaining between them. CDR1 SGHDT and CDR2 YYEEEE come from the germline V gene. The CDR3 consists of 17 residues.

The rearrangement uses TRBV2 and TRBJ1-2; tentative D call: TRBD1 (6 bases). Trimming pared 6 bases from V and 1 base from J, leaving 15 bases between. Germline loops: CDR1 SNHLY, CDR2 FYNNEI. The CDR3 contains 15 residues. The CDR3 bases are TGTGCCAGCAGGGCCGGGACACCAAATAACTATGGCTACACCTTC. Its protein product is CASRAGTPNNYGYTF.

The sample holds a few counts of this clone. The chain is built from TRBV27 and TRBJ2-3; TRBD1 matches 11 bases. Germline V gives CDR1 MNHEY, CDR2 SMNVEV (reference sequence). The CDR3 contains 13 residues. Losses at the gene ends were 5 bases for V and 5 bases for J; bases not matched to a gene: 0. This CDR3 is CASSGTGGDTQYF. The DNA for the CDR3 is TGTGCCAGCAGTGGGACAGGGGGAGATACGCAGTATTTT.

Details on this clone: Other DNA sequences of this sample code for an identical CDR3. The gene calls are TRBV4-1 and TRBJ2-7; a possible D gene is TRBD2 (5 bases). CDR3 length equals 15 residues. V was clipped by 1 base and J by 0 bases, with 10 bases between them. CDR1 is MGHRA and CDR2 is YSYEKL in the germline V gene. CDR3: CASSQASGSSYEQYF. CDR3 bases: TGCGCCAGCAGCCAAGCAAGCGGTAGCTCCTACGAGCAGTACTTC.

The chain has TRBV6-6 and TRBJ2-3; 7 bases align to TRBD1. The CDR3 extends over 16 amino acids. V shed 4 bases and J 2 bases; nucleotides not matched to a gene: 9. Per germline, CDR1 MNHNY and CDR2 SVGAGI (reference sequence). DNA of the CDR3: TGTGCCAGCAGTTCCCTTGGGACAGCCCCCACAGATACGCAGTATTTT. It codes for CASSSLGTAPTDTQYF.

The chain uses TRBV30 and TRBJ2-1, with 7 bases aligning to TRBD1. This CDR3 is built from 12 residues. V dropped 8 bases and J dropped 10; count of bases not matched to a gene: 11. Germline assignment: CDR1 GTSNPN and CDR2 SVGIG (reference sequence). CDR3: CALLVVGGEQFF. The CDR3 DNA sequence: TGTGCCCTCTTGGTAGTAGGGGGCGAGCAGTTCTTC.

This clone was detected a few times. V is TRBV9 and J is TRBJ2-7, with a tentative D call TRBD2 (6 bases). There are 15 residues in the CDR3. From germline, CDR1 is SGDLS and CDR2 YYNGEE. V lost 1 base and J lost 2, with 13 bases in between. Here the CDR3 reads CASSVSASVAYEQYF. The CDR3 DNA reads as TGTGCCAGCAGCGTATCGGCTAGCGTCGCCTACGAGCAGTACTTC.